This T cell receptor (beta chain) was profiled in a study of blood T cell repertoires in COVID-19. As for the study in general: Italy, Spain and the United States were the sources of the convalescent and acute COVID-19 samples. The analysed material was cDNA or gDNA that came from T cells, B-cell-depleted T cells, or PBMCs.

Authors' methods: The assay estimated nucleated cells by amplifying reference gene primers. Clones were read by immunoSEQ multiplex PCR, and TCRdb kept only the in-frame ones, dropping some. From that table come the V and J calls and clone size; the DNA was used to work out D and trimming. In the table there are about 46,000 clones, approximately 85% of which are singletons. J gave up 6 bases and V 2 bases, and 12 bases lay outside the gene matches. CDR3 length: 16 residues. The sequence was collected from a human donor in a cohort sampled during active COVID-19. The donor label of this sample is uncertain. The specimen sequenced was peripheral blood. The chain uses TRBV5-3 and TRBJ1-2; 8 bases match TRBD1. TRBV5-3 is an ORF, with its function uncertain. The CDR3 here is CARSLGTGRRKNGYTF. The CDR3 DNA follows: TGTGCCAGAAGCTTAGGGACAGGAAGAAGAAAGAATGGCTACACCTTC.